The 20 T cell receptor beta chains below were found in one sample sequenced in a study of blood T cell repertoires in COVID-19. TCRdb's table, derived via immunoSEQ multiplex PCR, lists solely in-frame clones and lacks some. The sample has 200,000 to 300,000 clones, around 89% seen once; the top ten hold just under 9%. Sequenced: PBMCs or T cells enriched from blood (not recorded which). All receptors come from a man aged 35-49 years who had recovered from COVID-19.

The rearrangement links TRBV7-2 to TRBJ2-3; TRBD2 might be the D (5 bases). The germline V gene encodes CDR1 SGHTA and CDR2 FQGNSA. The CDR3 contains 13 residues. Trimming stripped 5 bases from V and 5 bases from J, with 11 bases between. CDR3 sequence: CASSPGWGDTQYF. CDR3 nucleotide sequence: TGTGCCAGCAGCCCGGGGTGGGGAGATACGCAGTATTTT.

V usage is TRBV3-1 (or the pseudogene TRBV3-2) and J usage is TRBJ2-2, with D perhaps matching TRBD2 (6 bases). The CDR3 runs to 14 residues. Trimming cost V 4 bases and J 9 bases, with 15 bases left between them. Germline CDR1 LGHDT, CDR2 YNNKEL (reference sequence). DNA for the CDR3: TGTGCCAGCAGCCCCCTAGCGACCGCTAGGGAGCTGTTTTTT. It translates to CASSPLATARELFF.

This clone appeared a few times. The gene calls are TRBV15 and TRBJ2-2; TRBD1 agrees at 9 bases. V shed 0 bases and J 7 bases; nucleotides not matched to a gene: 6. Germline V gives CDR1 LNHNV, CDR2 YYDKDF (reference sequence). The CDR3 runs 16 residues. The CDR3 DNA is TGTGCCACCAGCAGAGAAACAGGGGGCCCGGGCGGGGAGCTGTTTTTT. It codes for CATSRETGGPGGELFF.

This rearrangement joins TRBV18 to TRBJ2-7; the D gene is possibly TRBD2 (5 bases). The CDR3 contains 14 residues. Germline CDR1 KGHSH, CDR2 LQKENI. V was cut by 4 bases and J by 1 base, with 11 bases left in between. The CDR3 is CASSRRTESYEQYF. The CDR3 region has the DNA TGTGCCAGCTCACGGAGGACCGAGTCCTACGAGCAGTACTTC.

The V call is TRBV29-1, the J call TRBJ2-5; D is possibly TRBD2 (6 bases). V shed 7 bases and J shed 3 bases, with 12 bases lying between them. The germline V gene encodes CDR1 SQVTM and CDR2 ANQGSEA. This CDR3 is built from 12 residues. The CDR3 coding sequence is TGCAGCGGGGGGGACTTGAAAGAGACCCAGTACTTC. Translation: CSGGDLKETQYF.

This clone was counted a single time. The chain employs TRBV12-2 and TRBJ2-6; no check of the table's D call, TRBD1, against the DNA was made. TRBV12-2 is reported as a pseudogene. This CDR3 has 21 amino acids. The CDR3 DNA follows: TGTGCAAGTCGCTTAAGGTGGGCAGCAGGACAGGGTTTACCTGGGGCCAACGTCCTGACTTTC. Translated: CASRLRWAAGQGLPGANVLTF.

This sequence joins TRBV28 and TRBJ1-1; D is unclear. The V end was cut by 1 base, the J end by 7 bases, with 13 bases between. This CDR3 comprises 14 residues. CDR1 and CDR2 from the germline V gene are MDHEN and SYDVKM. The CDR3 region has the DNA TGTGCCAGCAGTTTATTGGGTGGGCAACGTGAAGCTTTCTTT. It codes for CASSLLGGQREAFF.

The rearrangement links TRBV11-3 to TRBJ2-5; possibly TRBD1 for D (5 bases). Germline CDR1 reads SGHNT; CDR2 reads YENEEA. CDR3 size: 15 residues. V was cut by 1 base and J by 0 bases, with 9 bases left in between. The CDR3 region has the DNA TGTGCCAGCAGCTTAGCTCAGGGTAACCAAGAGACCCAGTACTTC. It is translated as CASSLAQGNQETQYF.

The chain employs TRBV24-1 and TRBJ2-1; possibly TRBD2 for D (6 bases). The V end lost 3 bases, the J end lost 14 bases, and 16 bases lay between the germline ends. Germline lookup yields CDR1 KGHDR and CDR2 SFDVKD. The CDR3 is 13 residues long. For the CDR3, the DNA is TGTGCCACCAGTGATCCGGCGGTGGGGGAGGAGTTCTTC. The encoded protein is CATSDPAVGEEFF.

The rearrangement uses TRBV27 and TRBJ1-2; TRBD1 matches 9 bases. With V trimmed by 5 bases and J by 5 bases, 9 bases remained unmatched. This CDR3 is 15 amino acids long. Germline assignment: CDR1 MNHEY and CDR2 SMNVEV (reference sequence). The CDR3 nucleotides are TGTGCCAGCAGTGAAGAGACAGGGGGGAAATATGGCTACACCTTC. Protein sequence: CASSEETGGKYGYTF.

The CDR3 reads CASSLRDRRGSGANVLTF. In DNA, the CDR3 is TGTGCCAGCAGTTTAAGGGACAGGAGGGGGTCTGGGGCCAACGTCCTGACTTTC. J is TRBJ2-6 and V is TRBV27; 8 positions match TRBD1. This CDR3 is built from 18 residues. Germline loops: CDR1 MNHEY, CDR2 SMNVEV (reference sequence). V lost 2 bases and J lost 1; bases outside the gene matches: 7.

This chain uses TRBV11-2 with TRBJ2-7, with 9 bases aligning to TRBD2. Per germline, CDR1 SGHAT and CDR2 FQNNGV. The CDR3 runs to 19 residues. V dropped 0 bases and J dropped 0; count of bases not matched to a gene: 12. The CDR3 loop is CASSLELSGASGASYEQYF. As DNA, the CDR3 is TGTGCCAGCAGCTTAGAATTGTCGGGTGCTAGCGGGGCCTCCTACGAGCAGTACTTC. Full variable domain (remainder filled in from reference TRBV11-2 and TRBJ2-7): EAGVAQSPRYKIIEKRQSVAFWCNPISGHATLYWYQQILGQGPKLLIQFQNNGVVDDSQLPKDRFSAERLKGVDSTLKIQPAKLEDSAVYLCASSLELSGASGASYEQYFGPGTRLTVT.

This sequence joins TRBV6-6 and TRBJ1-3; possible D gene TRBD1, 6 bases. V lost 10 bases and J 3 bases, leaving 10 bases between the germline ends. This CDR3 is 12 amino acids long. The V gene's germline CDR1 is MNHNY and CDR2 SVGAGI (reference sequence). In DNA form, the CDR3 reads TGTGCCATACAGACAGGTGGAAACACCATATATTTT. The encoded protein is CAIQTGGNTIYF.

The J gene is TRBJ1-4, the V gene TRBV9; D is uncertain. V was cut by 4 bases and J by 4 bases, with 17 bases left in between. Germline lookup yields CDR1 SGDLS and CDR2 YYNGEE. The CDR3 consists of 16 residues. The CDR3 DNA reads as TGTGCCAGCAGCCCGAGTTTGAGCTGGTATAATGAAAAACTGTTTTTT. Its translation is CASSPSLSWYNEKLFF.

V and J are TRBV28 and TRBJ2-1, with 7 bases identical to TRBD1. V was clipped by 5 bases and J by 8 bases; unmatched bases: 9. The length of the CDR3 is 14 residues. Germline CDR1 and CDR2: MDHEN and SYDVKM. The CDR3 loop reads CASSPPQGEDEQFF. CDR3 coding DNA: TGTGCCAGCAGTCCTCCCCAGGGGGAAGATGAGCAGTTCTTC.

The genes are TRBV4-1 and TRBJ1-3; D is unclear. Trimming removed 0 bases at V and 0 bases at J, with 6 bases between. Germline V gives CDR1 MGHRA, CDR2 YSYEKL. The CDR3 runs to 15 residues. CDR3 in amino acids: CASSQDSFSGNTIYF. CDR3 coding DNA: TGCGCCAGCAGCCAAGATTCTTTCTCTGGAAACACCATATATTTT.

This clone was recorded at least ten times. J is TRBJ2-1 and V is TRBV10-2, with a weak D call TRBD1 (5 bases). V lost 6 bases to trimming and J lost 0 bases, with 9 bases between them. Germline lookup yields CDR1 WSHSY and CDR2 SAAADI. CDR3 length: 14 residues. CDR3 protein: CASSGQGSYNEQFF. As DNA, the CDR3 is TGCGCCAGCAGCGGCCAGGGCTCCTACAATGAGCAGTTCTTC.

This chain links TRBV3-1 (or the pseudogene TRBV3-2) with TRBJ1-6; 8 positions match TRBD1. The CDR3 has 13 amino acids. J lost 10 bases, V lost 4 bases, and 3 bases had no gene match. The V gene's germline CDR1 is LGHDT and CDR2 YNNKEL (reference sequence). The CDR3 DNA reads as TGTGCCAGCAGCCTCGACAGGGGATCACCCCTCCACTTT. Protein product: CASSLDRGSPLHF.

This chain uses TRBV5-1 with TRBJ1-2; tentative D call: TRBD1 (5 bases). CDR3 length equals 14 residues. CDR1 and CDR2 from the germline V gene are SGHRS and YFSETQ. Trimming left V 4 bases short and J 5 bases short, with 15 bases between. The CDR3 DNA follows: TGCGCCAGCAGCCCCTCGGGGGGAGAGTATGGCTACACCTTC. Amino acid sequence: CASSPSGGEYGYTF.

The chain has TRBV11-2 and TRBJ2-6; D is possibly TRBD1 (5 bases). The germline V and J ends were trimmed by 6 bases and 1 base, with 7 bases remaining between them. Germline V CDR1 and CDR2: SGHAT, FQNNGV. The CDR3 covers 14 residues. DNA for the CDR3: TGTGCCAGCAGGCAGGGTTCTGGGGCCAACGTCCTGACTTTC. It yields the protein CASRQGSGANVLTF.